The 24 T cell receptor beta chains given below trace back to one sample, sequenced in a study of blood T cell repertoires in COVID-19. TCRdb keeps only in-frame clones here, not all; method: immunoSEQ multiplex PCR. Of fewer than 300,000 clones in the sample, 85% to 90% were seen once. The sample comprised peripheral blood. Receptors were obtained from a middle-aged woman who had recovered from COVID-19.

The rearrangement links TRBV2 to TRBJ1-2; D ambiguous. The V gene lost 4 bases and the J gene lost 5 bases, with 5 bases spanning the gap. The germline V gene encodes CDR1 SNHLY and CDR2 FYNNEI. The CDR3 has 11 residues. In nucleotides, the CDR3 is TGTGCCAGCAGTGTCTTTTATGGCTACACCTTC. It codes for CASSVFYGYTF.

This chain joins TRBV19 and TRBJ1-1, with no clear D. The germline V and J ends were trimmed by 3 bases and 6 bases, with 11 bases remaining between them. The CDR3 totals 13 residues. Germline CDR1 reads LNHDA; CDR2 reads SQIVND (reference sequence). CDR3 amino acids: CASSIYGPSEAFF. CDR3 coding DNA: TGTGCCAGTAGTATTTATGGCCCTTCTGAAGCTTTCTTT.

The CDR3 nucleotides are TGTGCCAGTAGTATCTCCAGGGGATACTCTGGGGCCAACGTCCTGACTTTC. As protein: CASSISRGYSGANVLTF. This chain links TRBV19 with TRBJ2-6; perhaps TRBD1 as D (6 bases). This CDR3 contains 17 residues. Germline lookup yields CDR1 LNHDA and CDR2 SQIVND (reference sequence). V was pared by 3 bases and J by 0 bases, with 12 bases between.

The J gene is TRBJ2-3, the V gene TRBV12-3 or TRBV12-4; tentative D call: TRBD1 (6 bases). V dropped 7 bases and J dropped 8 bases, with 16 bases sitting between them. CDR3 size: 13 residues. In DNA, the CDR3 is TGTGCCAGCATCCTAGGGCAGGGGCGTACGCAGTATTTT. It is translated as CASILGQGRTQYF.

The chain carries TRBV4-3 and TRBJ2-1; 13 nucleotides agree with TRBD2. Germline V gene data show CDR1 as LGHNA and CDR2 as YSLEER. Trimming removed 0 bases from V and 4 bases from J; junction bases left unmatched: 6. This CDR3 contains 18 residues. CDR3 in DNA: TGCGCCAGCAGCCAAGATAAGGGACTAGCGGGGTTTTACAATGAGCAGTTCTTC. It is translated as CASSQDKGLAGFYNEQFF.

This clone was recorded once. The rearrangement uses TRBV12-5 and TRBJ1-1; D might be TRBD1 (5 bases). The CDR3 loop spans 16 amino acids. V was clipped by 1 base and J by 5 bases, with 17 bases between them. Germline V gene sequence: CDR1 LGHNT, CDR2 FRNRAP. In DNA form, the CDR3 reads TGTGCTAGTGGTTTGGCCGCGGGACTCCCGGGGACTGAAGCTTTCTTT. Amino acids: CASGLAAGLPGTEAFF.

The chain combines TRBV18 with TRBJ1-1; TRBD1 is a possible D gene (5 bases). The length of the CDR3 is 17 residues. V was shortened by 2 bases and J by 1 base, with 17 bases between the two germline ends. CDR1 is KGHSH, CDR2 LQKENI, per germline. The CDR3 sequence is CASSPVGGAKSNTEAFF. CDR3 in DNA: TGTGCCAGCTCACCAGTGGGAGGGGCTAAGTCGAACACTGAAGCTTTCTTT.

This chain connects TRBV3-1 (or the pseudogene TRBV3-2) to TRBJ2-3; 9 bases match TRBD2. J was trimmed by 4 bases and V by 3 bases; bases with no gene match: 20. The germline gives CDR1 LGHDT, CDR2 YNNKEL (reference sequence). This CDR3 has 20 amino acids. CDR3 coding DNA: TGTGCCAGCAGCCACCCCCCCGCGACTAGCGGCCGTACCCCCCCAGATACGCAGTATTTT. Protein sequence: CASSHPPATSGRTPPDTQYF.

V gene TRBV3-1 (or the pseudogene TRBV3-2) combines with J gene TRBJ2-5; 12 nucleotides align to TRBD2. This CDR3 has 16 amino acids. Per the germline V gene, CDR1 is LGHDT and CDR2 is YNNKEL (reference sequence). Germline trimming cut 2 bases from V and 1 base from J; bases unmatched to any gene: 2. CDR3 loop: CASSQTSGGSQETQYF. The CDR3, as DNA: TGTGCCAGCAGCCAAACTAGCGGGGGGTCCCAAGAGACCCAGTACTTC.

The rearrangement links TRBV19 to TRBJ1-4, with 9 bases lining up with TRBD1. This CDR3 spans 13 amino acids. Germline lookup yields CDR1 LNHDA and CDR2 SQIVND (reference sequence). J gave up 11 bases and V 6 bases, and 7 bases lay outside the gene matches. The CDR3 nucleotides read TGTGCCAGTAGCGGGACAGGGCCGGGGAAACTGTTTTTT. Amino acids: CASSGTGPGKLFF.

This clone was seen a handful of times. The CDR3 here is CASSWRGELFF. The CDR3 DNA reads TGTGCCAGTAGTTGGAGGGGGGAGCTGTTTTTT. The chain couples TRBV19 to TRBJ2-2; maybe TRBD2 (5 bases). The CDR3 extends over 11 amino acids. Germline CDR1 and CDR2: LNHDA and SQIVND (reference sequence). Trimming left V 5 bases short and J 8 bases short, with 6 bases between. Complete variable domain (other parts from reference TRBV19 and TRBJ2-2): DGGITQSPKYLFRKEGQNVTLSCEQNLNHDAMYWYRQDPGQGLRLIYYSQIVNDFQKGDIAEGYSVSREKKESFPLTVTSAQKNPTAFYLCASSWRGELFFGEGSRLTVL.

This chain joins TRBV5-1 and TRBJ1-2; the match to TRBD1 covers 9 bases. The trim removed 2 bases at V and 7 bases at J, leaving 6 bases unmatched. From germline, CDR1 is SGHRS and CDR2 YFSETQ. CDR3 size: 14 residues. The DNA of the CDR3 is TGCGCCAGCAGCTTAGGGACAGGGCATAGTGGCTACACCTTC. Translating gives CASSLGTGHSGYTF.

The chain uses TRBV6-2 or TRBV6-3 and TRBJ2-5; 9 bases are a match to TRBD2. Germline values: CDR1 MNHEY, CDR2 SVGEGT. The CDR3 covers 16 residues. V shed 2 bases, J shed 4 bases, and the junction held 8 bases outside the gene matches. CDR3 nucleotides: TGTGCCAGCAGTTACACGCCGGGACTAGCAGCAGAGACCCAGTACTTC. Its translation is CASSYTPGLAAETQYF.

This chain joins TRBV2 and TRBJ2-5; D uncertain. The germline V gene has CDR1 SNHLY and CDR2 FYNNEI. The CDR3 is 12 residues long. V was clipped by 8 bases and J by 2 bases, with 9 bases between them. The CDR3 spells CASGQVQETQYF. For the CDR3, the DNA is TGTGCCAGCGGGCAAGTTCAAGAGACCCAGTACTTC.

The V and J genes are TRBV9 and TRBJ1-5, with D maybe TRBD1 (5 bases). The ends were cut back, 0 bases at V and 2 bases at J, with 9 bases in the middle. Germline CDR1 and CDR2: SGDLS and YYNGEE. CDR3 length: 15 amino acids. In nucleotides, the CDR3 is TGTGCCAGCAGCGTAGGGGGGGGAGGCAATCAGCCCCAGCATTTT. Its translation: CASSVGGGGNQPQHF.

V usage is TRBV27 and J usage is TRBJ2-1, with D tentatively TRBD2 (7 bases). The germline CDR1 and CDR2 sequences are MNHEY and SMNVEV (reference sequence). The CDR3 covers 16 residues. Trimming cost V 6 bases and J 4 bases, with 19 bases left between them. CDR3 nucleotides: TGTGCCAGCAGGCCCCCGGGGGGCTGGGAGTACAATGAGCAGTTCTTC. This translates into CASRPPGGWEYNEQFF.

This clone was observed once. The junction differs from germline at one of its ends, possibly a read error. V and J are TRBV15 and TRBJ1-2; D gene ambiguous. The CDR3 contains 13 residues. Germline assignment: CDR1 LNHNV and CDR2 YYDKDF (reference sequence). CDR3 residues: CATSRTTGSSRSF. CDR3 bases: TGTGCCACCAGCAGAACTACCGGGTCCAGCAGATCCTTC.

Comments on this clone: The same CDR3 can be traced to other DNA sequences in this sample. This chain joins TRBV12-3 or TRBV12-4 and TRBJ2-1; TRBD2 matches at 8 bases. Trimming at V came to 9 bases and at J to 0 bases, leaving 1 base not matched to a gene. This CDR3 has 13 residues. This CDR3 is CASRGGSYNEQFF. The CDR3 DNA sequence: TGTGCCAGTCGGGGGGGCTCCTACAATGAGCAGTTCTTC.

This clone was detected once. The J gene is TRBJ1-2, the V gene TRBV2, with 10 nucleotides matching TRBD1. Looked up from germline, CDR1 is SNHLY and CDR2 is FYNNEI. V gave up 7 bases and J gave up 0 bases; unmatched junction bases: 5. This CDR3 has 15 amino acids. CDR3 protein: CASTRGQGANYGYTF. Here the CDR3 DNA reads TGTGCCAGCACCCGAGGACAGGGGGCTAACTATGGCTACACCTTC.

This clone was seen more than once but under ten times. This chain joins TRBV3-1 (or the pseudogene TRBV3-2) and TRBJ2-2; D may be TRBD1 (6 bases). V was trimmed by 4 bases and J by 9 bases, leaving 15 bases between them. CDR1 is LGHDT and CDR2 is YNNKEL in the germline V gene (reference sequence). This CDR3 is built from 14 residues. This CDR3 reads CASSRSEGERELFF. The CDR3 nucleotides are TGTGCCAGCAGCCGATCCGAGGGGGAGAGGGAGCTGTTTTTT.

DNA for the CDR3: TGTGCCACCAGCTCCCCGGGAATACAAGAGACCCAGTACTTC. The encoded protein is CATSSPGIQETQYF. The V and J genes are TRBV15 and TRBJ2-5, with D perhaps TRBD2 (5 bases). The CDR3 length is 14 residues. Trimming removed 5 bases from V and 2 bases from J, with 12 bases in between. Germline loops: CDR1 LNHNV, CDR2 YYDKDF (reference sequence).

The chain joins TRBV6-2 or TRBV6-3 to TRBJ1-1, with D uncertain. V lost 0 bases to trimming and J lost 2 bases, with 13 bases between them. Germline CDR1 reads MNHEY; CDR2 reads SVGEGT. The CDR3 runs to 16 residues. Here the CDR3 DNA reads TGTGCCAGCAGTTACTCCCGTCGGGAGATTAACACTGAAGCTTTCTTT. This codes for CASSYSRREINTEAFF.

This clone was observed a handful of times. V gene TRBV11-3 combines with J gene TRBJ2-7, with 10 bases fitting TRBD2. The CDR3 spans 13 residues. V lost 2 bases to trimming and J lost 6 bases; unmatched junction nucleotides: 1. CDR1 and CDR2 from the germline V gene are SGHNT and YENEEA. DNA of the CDR3: TGTGCCAGCAGCTTACTAGCGGGGGTCGAGCAGTACTTC. The encoded protein is CASSLLAGVEQYF. Drawing the rest from reference TRBV11-3 and TRBJ2-7, the complete variable domain is EAGVVQSPRYKIIEKKQPVAFWCNPISGHNTLYWYLQNLGQGPELLIRYENEEAVDDSQLPKDRFSAERLKGVDSTLKIQPAELGDSAVYLCASSLLAGVEQYFGPGTRLTVT.

The CDR3 region has the DNA TGTGCCAGCAGCCCTGAGGGGGCACCCTATGGCTACACCTTC. It specifies CASSPEGAPYGYTF. The chain is built from TRBV5-6 and TRBJ1-2; TRBD1 aligns across 7 bases. Germline CDR1 SGHDT, CDR2 YYEEEE. The CDR3 length is 14 residues. V shed 4 bases and J 4 bases; nucleotides not matched to a gene: 7.